This record covers a single TCR beta chain. The antigen remains undetermined. These data are taken from a study of Tregs in tolerant kidney transplant recipients. Study-level information: Related graft donors supplied nonmyeloablative bone marrow transplants, and mixed chimerism was transient.

CDR1 is MGHRA, CDR2 YSYEKL, per germline. This CDR3 has 14 amino acids. V gave up 0 bases and J gave up 2 bases, with 8 bases separating them. Unstimulated Tregs (CD4+CD25+CD127-) and CD4+CD25- non-Tregs were sorted from PBMCs. Study-level results: Donor-specific Treg expansion exceeded global Treg expansion in tolerant patients, suggesting antigen drive. Expanding Tregs on activated donor B cells appeared to best identify donor-specific TCRbeta clones.

Here immunoSEQ multiplex PCR was the method, and the copy in TCRdb shows in-frame clones only, minus some. The table lists about 72,000 clones, roughly 92% of them singletons, with roughly 9.7% in the top ten. This sequence originates from a human donor who received a combined kidney and bone marrow transplant. The gene calls are TRBV4-1 and TRBJ2-7, with a possible D match to TRBD2 (5 bases). Sequencing used CD8+ T cells from blood, obtained before the transplant. This CDR3 reads CASSQDRGTYEQYF. CDR3 DNA: TGCGCCAGCAGCCAAGATAGAGGGACCTACGAGCAGTACTTC.